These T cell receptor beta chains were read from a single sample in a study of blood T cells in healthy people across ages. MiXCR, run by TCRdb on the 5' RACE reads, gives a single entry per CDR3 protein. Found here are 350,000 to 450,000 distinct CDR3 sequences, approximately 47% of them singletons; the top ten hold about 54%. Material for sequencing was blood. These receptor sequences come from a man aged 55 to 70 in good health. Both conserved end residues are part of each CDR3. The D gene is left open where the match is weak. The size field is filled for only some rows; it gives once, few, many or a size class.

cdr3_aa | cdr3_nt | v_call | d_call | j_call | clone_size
CSAPDGTGGVRSNQPQHF | TGCAGTGCTCCCGACGGGACAGGGGGCGTCAGGAGCAATCAGCCCCAGCATTTT | TRBV20-1 | TRBD1 | TRBJ1-5 | .
CSVRGLYTGELFF | TGCAGCGTAAGGGGGCTGTACACCGGGGAGCTGTTTTTT | TRBV29-1 | TRBD1 | TRBJ2-2 | .
CASSHQVTGEQYF | TGCGCCAGCAGCCATCAAGTGACTGGGGAGCAGTACTTC | TRBV4-1 | . | TRBJ2-7 | few
CASSAERVGYTF | TGTGCCAGCAGCGCAGAACGGGTTGGCTACACCTTC | TRBV7-2 | . | TRBJ1-2 | .
CASTRTSGPPPYEQYF | TGTGCCAGCACTCGGACTAGCGGGCCACCACCCTACGAGCAGTACTTC | TRBV28 | TRBD2 | TRBJ2-7 | .
CSGIRQGRCNGNEQYF | TGCAGTGGCATACGACAGGGGAGATGTAATGGGAATGAGCAGTACTTC | TRBV20-1 | TRBD1 | TRBJ2-5 | once
CASSQDNPQGQPQHF | TGTGCCAGCAGCCAAGATAACCCTCAGGGGCAGCCCCAGCATTTT | TRBV4-2 | . | TRBJ1-5 | .
CASSLVGGPGAGNTIYF | TGTGCCAGCAGCTTAGTTGGGGGACCCGGGGCTGGAAACACCATATATTTT | TRBV7-9 | . | TRBJ1-3 | .
CASSLGGIVKETQYF | TGTGCCAGCAGCTTAGGGGGGATTGTGAAGGAGACCCAGTACTTC | TRBV7-9 | . | TRBJ2-5 | few
CASAPQGASRYGYTF | TGTGCCAGCGCGCCACAGGGGGCGTCTCGTTATGGCTACACCTTC | TRBV12-3/TRBV12-4 | TRBD1 | TRBJ1-2 | .
CASSSLGITGNGYTF | TGTGCTAGCAGTTCCCTGGGTATTACGGGGAATGGCTACACCTTC | TRBV6-6 | . | TRBJ1-2 | .
CASRRGAGHEQFF | TGTGCCAGCCGTCGGGGGGCCGGACATGAGCAGTTCTTC | TRBV6-6 | . | TRBJ2-1 | .
CASGRTSGGQYF | TGTGCCAGCGGCCGCACTTCGGGAGGGCAGTATTTT | TRBV28 | TRBD2 | TRBJ2-3 | .
CASSDKQGKDRNYGYTF | TGTGCCAGCAGTGACAAGCAGGGGAAAGACAGAAACTATGGCTACACCTTC | TRBV6-1 | . | TRBJ1-2 | .
CSASSGSVHTEAFF | TGCAGTGCTAGTAGTGGTTCAGTACACACTGAAGCTTTCTTT | TRBV20-1 | . | TRBJ1-1 | .
CACSDPGQIISYEQYF | TGTGCCTGCAGTGATCCGGGACAGATAATCTCCTACGAGCAGTACTTC | TRBV5-5 | TRBD1 | TRBJ2-7 | .
CASSLRQGEKSLFF | TGTGCCAGCAGTTTAAGGCAGGGAGAGAAGTCACTGTTTTTT | TRBV27 | . | TRBJ1-4 | .
CAIRNSGGAYNEQYF | TGTGCCATAAGAAATAGCGGGGGAGCCTACAATGAGCAGTACTTC | TRBV10-3 | TRBD2 | TRBJ2-7 | .
CASSLAFIVQGGGYTF | TGTGCCAGCAGCTTGGCCTTCATCGTTCAGGGCGGTGGCTACACCTTC | TRBV5-6 | . | TRBJ1-2 | few
CASSRPSGAEGDTQYF | TGTGCCAGCAGCCGACCTAGCGGGGCAGAGGGAGATACGCAGTATTTT | TRBV9 | TRBD2 | TRBJ2-3 | few
CATSDPGGPGYNEQFF | TGTGCCACCAGTGACCCGGGGGGGCCGGGATACAATGAGCAGTTCTTC | TRBV24-1 | TRBD2 | TRBJ2-1 | once
CASSPGLAGHNEQFF | TGTGCCAGCAGCCCAGGCCTAGCGGGACACAATGAGCAGTTCTTC | TRBV7-2 | TRBD2 | TRBJ2-1 | once
CSARDRLAPWYEQFF | TGCAGTGCTAGAGATCGGCTAGCTCCATGGTACGAGCAGTTCTTC | TRBV20-1 | . | TRBJ2-1 | once
CASSLQAVGPETQYF | TGTGCCAGCAGCTTGCAGGCAGTAGGGCCGGAGACCCAGTACTTC | TRBV7-2 | . | TRBJ2-5 | few
CASSRNRGDTQYF | TGTGCCAGCAGCCGAAACAGGGGGGATACGCAGTATTTT | TRBV12-3/TRBV12-4 | TRBD1 | TRBJ2-3 | few
CASSRAGVSTDTQYF | TGTGCCAGCAGCCGAGCGGGAGTGAGCACAGATACGCAGTATTTT | TRBV7-3 | TRBD2 | TRBJ2-3 | .
CASSQGIGTGELFF | TGCGCCAGCAGCCAAGGAATCGGCACCGGGGAGCTGTTTTTT | TRBV4-3 | . | TRBJ2-2 | few
CSVQSDGYTF | TGCAGCGTTCAAAGTGATGGCTACACCTTC | TRBV29-1 | . | TRBJ1-2 | .
CASSWGRRNTEAFF | TGTGCCAGCAGTTGGGGCAGGAGGAACACTGAAGCTTTCTTT | TRBV28 | . | TRBJ1-1 | .
CASSSSIEDATNEKLFF | TGTGCCAGCAGCAGCTCCATCGAGGATGCAACTAATGAAAAACTGTTTTTT | TRBV28 | . | TRBJ1-4 | .
CSARDVTGVVSDGYTF | TGCAGTGCTAGAGACGTGACAGGGGTAGTTTCCGATGGCTACACCTTC | TRBV20-1 | TRBD1 | TRBJ1-2 | .
CASSATSGRWDEQYF | TGTGCCAGCAGCGCAACTAGCGGGAGGTGGGACGAGCAGTACTTC | TRBV7-2 | TRBD2 | TRBJ2-7 | few
CASSSTGTRNLQYF | TGTGCCAGCAGCAGCACCGGGACTAGGAATCTGCAGTACTTC | TRBV28 | TRBD2 | TRBJ2-4 | many
CASSYSGLAETQYF | TGTGCCAGCAGTTACTCTGGGTTGGCGGAGACCCAGTACTTC | TRBV6-2/TRBV6-3 | . | TRBJ2-5 | many
CASSTGTRSEETQYF | TGTGCCAGCAGTACCGGGACTAGAAGTGAAGAGACCCAGTACTTC | TRBV12-3/TRBV12-4 | TRBD2 | TRBJ2-5 | .
CSGSGEGDEQFF | TGCAGCGGATCGGGGGAGGGGGATGAGCAGTTCTTC | TRBV29-1 | . | TRBJ2-1 | few
CASSLAGSGTQPQHF | TGTGCCAGCAGCTTAGCAGGGAGTGGGACTCAGCCCCAGCATTTT | TRBV7-2 | . | TRBJ1-5 | many
CASSQGAGTDTQYF | TGCGCCAGCAGTCAGGGGGCAGGCACAGATACGCAGTATTTT | TRBV5-1 | TRBD1 | TRBJ2-3 | .
CASSGQVGTDTQYF | TGTGCCAGCAGTGGACAGGTGGGCACAGATACGCAGTATTTT | TRBV11-2 | TRBD1 | TRBJ2-3 | .
CASSPTLAEETQYF | TGTGCCAGCTCACCAACGCTAGCGGAAGAGACCCAGTACTTC | TRBV18 | TRBD2 | TRBJ2-5 | .
CASSLGLGSYEQYF | TGTGCCAGCAGTCTCGGACTGGGCTCCTACGAGCAGTACTTC | TRBV27 | . | TRBJ2-7 | .
CASSSPLTSAGSAQETQYF | TGTGCCAGCAGCTCCCCCTTAACGAGTGCAGGGTCGGCCCAAGAGACCCAGTACTTC | TRBV11-2 | . | TRBJ2-5 | .
CASSLDGLAGVKNEQFF | TGTGCCAGCAGCTTAGACGGCTTGGCGGGGGTCAAGAATGAGCAGTTCTTC | TRBV7-2 | TRBD2 | TRBJ2-1 | .
CASKDSGIGTDTQYF | TGTGCCAGCAAGGACTCAGGGATCGGCACAGATACGCAGTATTTT | TRBV6-2/TRBV6-3 | . | TRBJ2-3 | .
CSARRVGRTSYEQYF | TGCAGTGCTAGGCGGGTGGGGAGGACCTCCTACGAGCAGTACTTC | TRBV20-1 | . | TRBJ2-7 | .
CSAARTDSANGYTF | TGCAGTGCGGCCAGGACGGACTCTGCTAATGGCTACACCTTC | TRBV20-1 | . | TRBJ1-2 | .
CASSSGGRKSDEQYF | TGTGCCAGCAGCTCGGGAGGGCGGAAGTCGGACGAGCAGTACTTC | TRBV11-3 | TRBD2 | TRBJ2-7 | .
CSARGGVDRKSSYEQYF | TGCAGTGCTAGGGGGGGTGTTGACCGTAAGAGCTCCTACGAGCAGTACTTC | TRBV20-1 | . | TRBJ2-7 | .
CASSQESLAALGEQYF | TGTGCCAGCAGCCAAGAATCCCTAGCAGCCCTCGGCGAGCAGTACTTC | TRBV4-2 | . | TRBJ2-7 | few
CSAGQTGVGSNQPQHF | TGCAGTGCTGGACAAACAGGGGTCGGTAGCAATCAGCCCCAGCATTTT | TRBV20-1 | TRBD1 | TRBJ1-5 | many
CSASRIQETQYF | TGCAGTGCTTCGCGCATCCAAGAGACCCAGTACTTC | TRBV20-1 | . | TRBJ2-5 | .
CASSQGRGNSPLHF | TGTGCCAGCAGCCAGGGCAGGGGCAATTCACCCCTCCACTTT | TRBV3-1 | . | TRBJ1-6 | .
CSVEEGLPSSYNEQFF | TGCAGCGTTGAAGAAGGGCTTCCGAGCTCCTACAATGAGCAGTTCTTC | TRBV29-1 | . | TRBJ2-1 | .